What follows is one T cell receptor (beta chain) and its context. Its target is not known. The data belong to a study of cytotoxic CD8 clonotypes in ibrutinib-treated CLL. Whole-study context: Researchers reported about a dozen relapsed/refractory and about 14 treatment-naive patients, roughly 17 of them IGHV unmutated. Sequencing produced an average of about 260,000 productive templates and under 100,000 productive rearrangements per sample. Study-wide findings and caveats: Progressing patients had sampling times that differed from those of sustained-remission patients.

The V gene's germline CDR1 is MDHEN and CDR2 SYDVKM. V was shortened by 2 bases and J by 0 bases, with 8 bases between the two germline ends. The CDR3 length is 14 residues. A 1 in 200,000 to 1 in 1 million T cell depth was the sequencing target. Produced via immunoSEQ multiplex PCR; TCRdb's table is partial and in-frame only. The sample has approximately 92,000 clones, about 74% seen once; the top ten hold roughly 24%. Sequenced here: PBMCs, sampled after 24 months of ibrutinib treatment. The chain carries TRBV28 and TRBJ2-7; D uncertain. The receptor was derived from a human donor with chronic lymphocytic leukemia. The CDR3: CASSLVQRSYEQYF. The CDR3 DNA sequence: TGTGCCAGCAGTTTAGTACAGCGCTCCTACGAGCAGTACTTC.